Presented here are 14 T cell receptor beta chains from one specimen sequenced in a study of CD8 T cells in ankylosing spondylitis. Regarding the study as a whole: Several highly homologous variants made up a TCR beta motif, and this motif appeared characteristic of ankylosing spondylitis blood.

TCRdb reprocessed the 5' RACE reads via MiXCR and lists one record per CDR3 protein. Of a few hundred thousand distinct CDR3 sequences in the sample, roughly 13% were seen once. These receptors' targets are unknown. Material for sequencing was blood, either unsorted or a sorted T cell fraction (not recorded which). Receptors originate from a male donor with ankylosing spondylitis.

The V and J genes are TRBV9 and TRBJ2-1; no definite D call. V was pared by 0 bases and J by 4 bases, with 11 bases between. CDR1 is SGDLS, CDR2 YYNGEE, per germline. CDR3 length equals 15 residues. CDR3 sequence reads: CASSVAPAPYNEQFF. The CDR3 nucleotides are TGTGCCAGCAGCGTAGCTCCAGCCCCATACAATGAGCAGTTCTTC.

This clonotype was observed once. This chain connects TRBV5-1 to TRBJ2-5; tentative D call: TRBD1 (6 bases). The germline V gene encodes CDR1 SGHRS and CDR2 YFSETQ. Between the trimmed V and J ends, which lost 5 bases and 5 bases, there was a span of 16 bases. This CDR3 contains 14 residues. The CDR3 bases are TGCGCCAGCAGTCCACCAGGGGCTGGGGAGACCCAGTACTTC. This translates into CASSPPGAGETQYF.

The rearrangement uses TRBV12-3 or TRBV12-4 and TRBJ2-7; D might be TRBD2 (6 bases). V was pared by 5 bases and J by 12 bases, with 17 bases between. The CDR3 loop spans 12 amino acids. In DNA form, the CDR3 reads TGTGCCAGCAGTACCGGGACTGCTATGCGGTACTTC. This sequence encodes CASSTGTAMRYF.

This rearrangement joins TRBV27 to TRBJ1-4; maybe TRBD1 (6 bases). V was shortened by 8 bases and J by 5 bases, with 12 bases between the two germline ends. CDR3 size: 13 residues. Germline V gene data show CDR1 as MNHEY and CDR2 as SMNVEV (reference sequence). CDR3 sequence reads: CASAQQGNEKLFF. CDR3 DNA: TGTGCCAGCGCTCAACAGGGCAATGAAAAACTGTTTTTT.

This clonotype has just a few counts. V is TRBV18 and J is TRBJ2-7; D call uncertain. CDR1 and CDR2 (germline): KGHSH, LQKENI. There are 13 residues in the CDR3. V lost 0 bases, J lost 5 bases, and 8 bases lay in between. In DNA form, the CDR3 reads TGTGCCAGCTCACCACCCTTTGAGGACGAGCAGTACTTC. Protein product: CASSPPFEDEQYF.

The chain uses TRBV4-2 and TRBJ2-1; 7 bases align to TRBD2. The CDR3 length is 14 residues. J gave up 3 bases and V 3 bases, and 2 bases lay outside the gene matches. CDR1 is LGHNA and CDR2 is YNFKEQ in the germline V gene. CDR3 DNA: TGTGCCAGCAGCCATAGCGGGCACTACAATGAGCAGTTCTTC. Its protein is CASSHSGHYNEQFF.

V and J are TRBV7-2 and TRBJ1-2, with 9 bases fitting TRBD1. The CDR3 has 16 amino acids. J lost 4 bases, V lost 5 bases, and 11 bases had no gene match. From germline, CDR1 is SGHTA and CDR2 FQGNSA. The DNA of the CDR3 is TGTGCCAGCAGCCCCTTCCGGACAGGGGAGGGCTATGGCTACACCTTC. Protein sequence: CASSPFRTGEGYGYTF.

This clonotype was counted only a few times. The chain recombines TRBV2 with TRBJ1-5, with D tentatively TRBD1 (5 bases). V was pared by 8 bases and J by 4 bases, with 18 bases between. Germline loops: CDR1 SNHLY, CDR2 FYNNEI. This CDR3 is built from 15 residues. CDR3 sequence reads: CASRRGRQTNQPQHF. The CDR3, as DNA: TGTGCCAGCCGTAGGGGTCGGCAGACTAATCAGCCCCAGCATTTT.

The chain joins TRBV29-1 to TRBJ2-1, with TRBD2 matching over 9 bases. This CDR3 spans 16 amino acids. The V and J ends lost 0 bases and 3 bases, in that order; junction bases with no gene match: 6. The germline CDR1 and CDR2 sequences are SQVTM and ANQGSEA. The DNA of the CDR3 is TGCAGCGTTGAAGAACCTCTAGCGGGACTCTACAATGAGCAGTTCTTC. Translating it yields CSVEEPLAGLYNEQFF.

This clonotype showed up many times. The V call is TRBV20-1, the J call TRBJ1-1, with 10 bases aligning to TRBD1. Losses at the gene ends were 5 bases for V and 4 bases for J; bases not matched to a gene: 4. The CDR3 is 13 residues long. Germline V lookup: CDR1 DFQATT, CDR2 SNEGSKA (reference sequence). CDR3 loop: CSAPGTGVTEAFF. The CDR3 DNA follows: TGCAGTGCTCCCGGGACAGGGGTCACTGAAGCTTTCTTT.

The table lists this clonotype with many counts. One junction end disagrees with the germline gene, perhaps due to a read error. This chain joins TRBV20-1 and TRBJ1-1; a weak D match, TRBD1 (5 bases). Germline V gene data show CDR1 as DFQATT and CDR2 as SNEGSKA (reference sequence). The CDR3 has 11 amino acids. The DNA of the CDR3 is TGCAGCGCTACGGGGGGTAATGAAGCTTTCTTT. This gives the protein CSATGGNEAFF.

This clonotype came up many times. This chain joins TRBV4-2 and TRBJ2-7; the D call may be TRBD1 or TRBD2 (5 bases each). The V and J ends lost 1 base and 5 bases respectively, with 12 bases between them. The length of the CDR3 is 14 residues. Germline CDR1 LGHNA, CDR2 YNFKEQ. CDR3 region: CASSQGGSVHEQYF. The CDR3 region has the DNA TGTGCCAGCAGCCAAGGGGGGAGTGTACACGAGCAGTACTTC.

CDR3 nucleotides: TGCAGTGCTAGTGATGTTAGCGGGAGCCCCGGTTCAAGAGAGCAGTTCTTC. This gives the protein CSASDVSGSPGSREQFF. This chain links TRBV20-1 with TRBJ2-1; TRBD2 matches 9 bases. The CDR3 consists of 17 residues. Trimming took 3 bases from V and 10 from J; bases not matched to a gene: 19. Germline V lookup: CDR1 DFQATT, CDR2 SNEGSKA (reference sequence).

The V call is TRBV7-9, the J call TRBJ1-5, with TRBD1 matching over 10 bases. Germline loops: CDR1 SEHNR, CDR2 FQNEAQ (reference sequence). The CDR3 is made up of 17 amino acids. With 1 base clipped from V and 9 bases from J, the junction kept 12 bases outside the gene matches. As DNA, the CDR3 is TGTGCCAGCAGCTTAGGGGTAGGACAGGGGGTAGCAGGGCCCCAGCATTTT. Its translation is CASSLGVGQGVAGPQHF.